This T cell receptor (beta chain) was identified in a study of T cells after posttransplantation cyclophosphamide. Germline V lookup: CDR1 SGHTA, CDR2 FQGTGA. The CDR3 has 14 residues. This table comes from immunoSEQ multiplex PCR, and its TCRdb copy is limited to in-frame clones, with some not included. The sample was found to contain 30,000 or so clones, and every one recurs. With respect to this clone: At one end the junction does not follow the germline gene, possibly because of a read error.

The sample taken for sequencing was PBMCs. This clonotype was sampled from a woman in her sixties or seventies in good health, CMV-negative, and a related stem cell transplant donor. This chain uses TRBV7-3 with TRBJ1-2; possibly TRBD1 for D (6 bases). This chain's CDR3 is CASSLTTGAQGWFF. The CDR3 DNA follows: TGTGCCAGCAGCTTAACGACCGGGGCCCAGGGGTGGTTCTTC.